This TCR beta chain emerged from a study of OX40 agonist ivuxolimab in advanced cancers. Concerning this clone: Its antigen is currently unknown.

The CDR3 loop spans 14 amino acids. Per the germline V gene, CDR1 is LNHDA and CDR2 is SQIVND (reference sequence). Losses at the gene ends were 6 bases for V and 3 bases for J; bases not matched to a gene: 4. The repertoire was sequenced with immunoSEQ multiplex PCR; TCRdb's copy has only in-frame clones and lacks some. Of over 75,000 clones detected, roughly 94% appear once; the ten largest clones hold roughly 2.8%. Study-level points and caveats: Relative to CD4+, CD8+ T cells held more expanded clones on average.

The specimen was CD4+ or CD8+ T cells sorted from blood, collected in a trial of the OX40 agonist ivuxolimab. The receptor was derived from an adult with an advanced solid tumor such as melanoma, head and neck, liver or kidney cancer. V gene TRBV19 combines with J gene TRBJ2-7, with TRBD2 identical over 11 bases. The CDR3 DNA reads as TGTGCCAGTAGCACACTAGCGGGAGTCTACGAGCAGTACTTC. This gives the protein CASSTLAGVYEQYF.